Given below is one TCR beta chain in context. This entry comes from a study of blood T cell repertoires in COVID-19. Whole-study context: Acute-phase and convalescent COVID-19 samples originated in the United States, Italy and Spain. The cDNA or gDNA used as material had been derived from T cells, B-cell-depleted T cells, or PBMCs.

In the original processing: The assay estimated nucleated cells by amplifying reference gene primers. Using immunoSEQ multiplex PCR, the repertoire was profiled, and TCRdb retains in-frame clones only, with some absent. That table is the source of V, J and clone size, and D and trimming were worked out from the DNA. This table has 100,000 to 150,000 clones, roughly two thirds appearing once. Between the trimmed V and J ends, which lost 7 bases and 7 bases, there was a span of 16 bases. The CDR3 has 13 residues. Germline CDR1 and CDR2: SQVTM and ANQGSEA. The chain uses TRBV29-1 and TRBJ1-4; possibly TRBD1 for D (6 bases). The sample consisted of peripheral blood. The receptor comes from a woman aged 65 to 85 with acute or convalescent COVID-19. The CDR3 protein is CSGLWQGTEKLFF. Written as DNA, the CDR3 is TGCAGCGGCCTATGGCAGGGGACTGAAAAACTGTTTTTT.